This paragraph covers one T cell receptor gamma chain sequence. This clone has a single count. What this receptor recognizes is not known. No much larger clone is present one base from it, and per-base qualities are unavailable. On its own, one read is weak support. These data originate in a study of intestinal T cells in coeliac disease (dated by TCRdb to about 2020). General notes on the study: In the TRG cohort, coeliac patients were much younger than controls, with a mean age of 16.0 years compared with about 52 years. A second, larger TCR-gamma (TRG) cohort included duodenal biopsies from approximately 33 coeliac disease patients and over 20 non-coeliac controls. The TCR-delta (TRD) cohort comprised duodenal biopsies from 11 coeliac disease patients and 11 non-coeliac controls. General study outcomes and caveats: Coeliac and control groups differed significantly in age, although an age-split analysis did not yield significant classification. FFPE-derived DNA was found to be relatively degraded, and loss of a proportion of TCR sequences in each sample was likely caused by this degradation. In training, clustering based on TRD kmers put every one of the 22 biopsies in the right class, and the leave-one-out accuracy was reported as 91%. Repeated CDR3 amino acid sequences could not be distinguished from PCR duplicates in the analysis. TRG clustering correctly classified most of the 54 biopsies (about 94%), with a reported leave-one-out accuracy of about 87%.

CDR1 and CDR2 are read off the germline V gene (reference sequence) as VTNTFY and YDVSTARD. Here V drops 0 bases and J drops 3 bases, and the junction holds 23 bases not matched to any gene. Its CDR3 holds 20 amino acids, cysteine through phenylalanine. Just CDR3 DNA is preserved here, 60 bases in frame from base 1. Genomic DNA was extracted with the QIAamp DNA FFPE tissue kit from ten 5-um FFPE scrolls per case. Fully anonymised formalin-fixed paraffin-embedded duodenal biopsies surplus to diagnostic needs were used to test TCR repertoire-based classification of coeliac disease. Libraries were constructed by multiplex PCR. The sequencer was an Ion Torrent PGM. TRG repertoires were amplified from about 0.2 ug of biopsy DNA with the LymphoTrack kit, in which Illumina adapters are carried by the primers. TRG amplicons were cleaned up with AMPure XP beads, measured on a 2100 Bioanalyzer, and combined in equimolar amounts. An Ion PGM instrument was used to sequence the TRG libraries. The published analysis was carried out like this. Using FastX, any read was removed if more than 10% of its nucleotides had quality scores below the third quartile calculated per patient. Alignment of reads was performed with IMGT/HighV-QUEST so that V, D and J genes were assigned, CDR3 regions were identified and functionality was assessed. Sequences were converted to amino acids, and every sequence predicted to be non-functional was removed. The CDR3s were broken into kmers both with and without positional annotation, PCA was run on the kmer frequencies, and the samples were clustered using every one of the 1023 combinations of PCs 1-10. Leave-one-out cross-validation was used to validate the classification, with parameters re-optimised on the remaining samples in each round. Using the vegan R package, Shannon diversity was calculated from repeated random subsamples whose size matched the lowest read count. TCRdb processed the public reads again with the CATT caller, after which rows with matching DNA were combined. What appears here as the V and J calls and clone size reflects TCRdb's work, not the paper's. This sample gives approximately 1,300 gamma-chain clones in total; about 40% of them show up just once. The ten largest clones represent approximately 13% of the sample.

The rearranged segments are TRGV3 and TRGJ1 or TRGJ2. The clonotype originates from a human donor with celiac disease. Source material: a duodenal biopsy. The DNA sequence reads TGTGCCACCTGGGACAGGTCCCACCTCCACCCCCGACTATCTTATTATAAGAAACTCTTT. It translates as CATWDRSHLHPRLSYYKKLF.